Here is one T cell receptor beta chain with its context. Its specificity is not known. The data belong to a study of graft-versus-host responses after intestinal transplantation. Study-level background: All of the recipients had induction that used anti-thymocyte globulin, then tacrolimus and steroids for three to four years.

Germline V gives CDR1 SEHNR, CDR2 FQNEAQ (reference sequence). This CDR3 comprises 14 residues. Trimming removed 4 bases from V and 0 bases from J, with 6 bases in between. This table comes from immunoSEQ multiplex PCR, and its TCRdb copy is limited to in-frame clones, with some not included. The data hold approximately 68,000 clones, with 90% observed a single time. Study results and caveats: Present in recipient marrow, GvH clones included some that appeared first in ileum or blood. Graft-versus-host to host-versus-graft clonal ratios in allografts were high in patients with graft-donor T cell macrochimerism.

The material sequenced was unstimulated CD8+ T cells sorted from spleen or lymph node cells, taken before transplant. The chain has TRBV7-9 and TRBJ1-4; D is unresolved. The TCR originated in a human donor who was the organ donor for an intestinal transplant. The CDR3 reads CASSSLATNEKLFF. CDR3 sequence (DNA): TGTGCCAGCAGCTCTCTTGCAACTAATGAAAAACTGTTTTTT.